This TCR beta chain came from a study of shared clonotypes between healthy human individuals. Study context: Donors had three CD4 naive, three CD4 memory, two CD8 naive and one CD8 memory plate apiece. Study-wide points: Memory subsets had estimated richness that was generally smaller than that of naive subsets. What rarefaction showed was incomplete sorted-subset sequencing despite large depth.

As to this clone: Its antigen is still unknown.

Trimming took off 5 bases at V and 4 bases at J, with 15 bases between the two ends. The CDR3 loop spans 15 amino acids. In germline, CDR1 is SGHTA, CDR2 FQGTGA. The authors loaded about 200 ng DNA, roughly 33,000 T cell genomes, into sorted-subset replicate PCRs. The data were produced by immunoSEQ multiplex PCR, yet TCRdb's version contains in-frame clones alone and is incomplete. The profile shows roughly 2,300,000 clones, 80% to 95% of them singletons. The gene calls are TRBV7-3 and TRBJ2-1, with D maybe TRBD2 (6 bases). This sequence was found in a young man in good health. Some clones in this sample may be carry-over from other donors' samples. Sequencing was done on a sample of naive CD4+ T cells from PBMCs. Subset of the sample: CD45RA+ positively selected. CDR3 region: CASSPGLTVYNEQFF. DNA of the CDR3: TGTGCCAGCAGCCCGGGACTTACTGTTTACAATGAGCAGTTCTTC.